Below are 14 T cell receptor beta chains sequenced from a single sample in a study of T cell changes during pregnancy in multiple sclerosis. Profiling relied on immunoSEQ multiplex PCR, and the TCRdb table lists in-frame clones only, not all of them. The table shows around 49,000 clones, with roughly 90% occurring only once. Material: peripheral blood, obtained after pregnancy. These receptors were taken from a female donor in good health, enrolled as a control in a pregnancy study.

This chain joins TRBV11-2 and TRBJ2-4, with a weak D call TRBD1 (6 bases). From germline, CDR1 is SGHAT and CDR2 FQNNGV. The CDR3 loop spans 16 amino acids. V shed 0 bases and J shed 6 bases, with 15 bases lying between them. The CDR3 protein is CASSLEGAGGRNIQYF. The DNA of the CDR3 is TGTGCCAGCAGCTTAGAGGGGGCAGGTGGAAGAAACATTCAGTACTTC.

This chain uses TRBV5-5 with TRBJ2-7, with D perhaps TRBD1 (6 bases). CDR1 SGHKS and CDR2 YYEKEE come from the germline V gene (reference sequence). The CDR3 has 15 residues. V was clipped by 1 base and J by 0 bases, with 11 bases between them. This CDR3 is CASSLNPQGSYEQYF. CDR3 nucleotides: TGTGCCAGCAGCTTGAACCCACAGGGCTCCTACGAGCAGTACTTC.

V usage is TRBV19 and J usage is TRBJ1-5, with D maybe TRBD1 (6 bases). In germline, CDR1 is LNHDA, CDR2 SQIVND (reference sequence). The V and J ends lost 9 bases and 3 bases respectively, with 15 bases between them. This CDR3 is 14 amino acids long. The CDR3 reads CASAWDITNQPQHF. CDR3 DNA sequence: TGTGCCAGCGCCTGGGACATAACCAATCAGCCCCAGCATTTT.

This clone was seen once. The gene calls are TRBV9 and TRBJ2-2; 10 bases map to TRBD2. The CDR3 sequence is 17 residues long. Germline CDR1 reads SGDLS; CDR2 reads YYNGEE. Unmatched junction bases numbered 13, after V lost 8 bases and J lost 3 bases. In DNA, the CDR3 is TGTGCCAGAACCACCCTTAGCGGGGGGCTTTACACCGGGGAGCTGTTTTTT. It is translated as CARTTLSGGLYTGELFF.

This rearrangement joins TRBV7-8 to TRBJ1-6, with 8 bases that match TRBD1. The CDR3 covers 18 residues. Germline CDR1 is SGHVS and CDR2 is FQNEAQ. Unmatched junction bases numbered 11, after V lost 1 base and J lost 6 bases. CDR3: CASSLGTGGGILNSPLHF. Written as DNA, the CDR3 is TGTGCCAGCAGCTTAGGCACAGGGGGTGGCATCCTTAATTCACCCCTCCACTTT. Full variable domain (remainder filled in from reference TRBV7-8 and TRBJ1-6): GAGVSQSPRYKVAKRGQDVALRCDPISGHVSLFWYQQALGQGPEFLTYFQNEAQLDKSGLPSDRFFAERPEGSVSTLKIQRTQQEDSAVYLCASSLGTGGGILNSPLHFGNGTRLTVT.

J is TRBJ1-2 and V is TRBV19; 10 bases match TRBD1. V shed 2 bases, J shed 2 bases, and the junction held 2 bases outside the gene matches. Germline V gene lookup returns CDR1 LNHDA and CDR2 SQIVND (reference sequence). This CDR3 comprises 15 residues. CDR3 DNA sequence: TGTGCCAGTAGTATACCGGGACAGGGGAACTATGGCTACACCTTC. Amino acid sequence: CASSIPGQGNYGYTF.

On this clone itself: The conserved phenylalanine or tryptophan normally closing the CDR3 is absent here, so this likely arose from a read error. The DNA is omitted, as the CDR3 cannot be located on it reliably, and the CDR3 follows TCRdb's listing. The gene calls are TRBV5-4 and TRBJ2-7; no DNA check was done on the table's D call, TRBD2. The CDR3 extends over 11 residues, inclusive of both ends. CDR1 is SGHNT, CDR2 YYREEE, per germline (reference sequence). This CDR3 is CASSSLTERLL.

This clone has a handful of counts. The chain joins TRBV19 to TRBJ2-1; a possible D gene is TRBD2 (6 bases). Trimming shortened V by 7 bases and J by 6 bases, and 10 bases separated the two germline ends. The CDR3 sequence is 12 residues long. The germline V gene has CDR1 LNHDA and CDR2 SQIVND (reference sequence). The CDR3: CASTASVNEQFF. CDR3 nucleotides: TGTGCCAGTACCGCTAGCGTCAATGAGCAGTTCTTC.

CDR3 DNA sequence: TGTGCCATCAGTGAGAGGACAGGCCTTAATGAAAAACTGTTTTTT. It translates to CAISERTGLNEKLFF. The rearrangement joins TRBV10-3 to TRBJ1-4; 7 bases line up with TRBD1. Per germline, CDR1 ENHRY and CDR2 SYGVKD. The CDR3 has 15 amino acids. The V gene end was trimmed by 2 bases and the J gene end by 4 bases; junction bases not matched to a gene: 4.

This clone was detected many times. This chain joins TRBV6-1 and TRBJ2-6; 8 bases are shared with TRBD1. The ends lost 6 bases at V and 3 bases at J; junction bases unmatched: 4. Germline CDR1 and CDR2: MNHNS and SASEGT. The CDR3 is made up of 15 amino acids. This CDR3 is CASSEQGDGANVLTF. CDR3 coding DNA: TGTGCCAGCAGCGAACAGGGGGATGGGGCCAACGTCCTGACTTTC.

The CDR3 nucleotides read TGTGCCAGCAGTGAACTTAATGAGCAGTTCTTC. As protein: CASSELNEQFF. The rearrangement uses TRBV6-1 and TRBJ2-1; D unclear. This CDR3 has 11 amino acids. V was clipped by 2 bases and J by 7 bases, with 3 bases between them. The germline V gene encodes CDR1 MNHNS and CDR2 SASEGT.

This chain connects TRBV6-5 to TRBJ2-3; 7 bases map to TRBD1. Germline V gene sequence: CDR1 MNHEY, CDR2 SVGAGI. CDR3 length equals 16 residues. J lost 3 bases, V lost 0 bases, and 6 bases had no gene match. CDR3 in DNA: TGTGCCAGCAGTTACTCTGGGCCCAGGGGGACAGATACGCAGTATTTT. This gives the protein CASSYSGPRGTDTQYF.

J is TRBJ2-2 and V is TRBV7-6, with 8 bases matching TRBD2. Trimming at V came to 5 bases and at J to 4 bases, leaving 6 bases not matched to a gene. The germline gives CDR1 SGHVS, CDR2 FNYEAQ. CDR3 length equals 15 residues. The CDR3 sequence: CASSPGTRGTGELFF. CDR3 in DNA: TGTGCCAGCAGCCCCGGGACTAGAGGCACCGGGGAGCTGTTTTTT.

The J gene is TRBJ2-1, the V gene TRBV7-9; 7 nucleotides align to TRBD2. The CDR3 is 14 amino acids. CDR1 and CDR2 (germline): SEHNR, FQNEAQ (reference sequence). V was clipped by 5 bases and J by 8 bases; unmatched bases: 9. The CDR3 DNA reads as TGTGCCAGCAGCCCATCGACTAGCTGGGATGAGCAGTTCTTC. It translates to CASSPSTSWDEQFF.